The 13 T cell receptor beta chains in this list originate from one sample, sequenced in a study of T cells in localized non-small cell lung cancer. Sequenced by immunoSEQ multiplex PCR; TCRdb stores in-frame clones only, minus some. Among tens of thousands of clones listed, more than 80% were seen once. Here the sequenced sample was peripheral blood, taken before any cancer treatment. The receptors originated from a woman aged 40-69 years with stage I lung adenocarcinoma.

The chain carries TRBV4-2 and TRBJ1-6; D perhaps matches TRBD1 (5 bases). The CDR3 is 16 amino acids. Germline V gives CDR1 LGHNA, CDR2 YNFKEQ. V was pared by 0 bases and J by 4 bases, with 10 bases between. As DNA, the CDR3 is TGTGCCAGCAGCCAAGAAGAGCGGGGGTATAATTCACCCCTCCACTTT. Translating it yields CASSQEERGYNSPLHF.

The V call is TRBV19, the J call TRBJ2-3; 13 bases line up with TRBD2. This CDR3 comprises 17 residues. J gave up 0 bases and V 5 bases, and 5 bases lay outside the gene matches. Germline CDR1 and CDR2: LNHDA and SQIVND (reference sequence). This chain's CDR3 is CASSPPGLAGSTDTQYF. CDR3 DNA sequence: TGTGCCAGTAGTCCCCCGGGACTAGCGGGAAGCACAGATACGCAGTATTTT. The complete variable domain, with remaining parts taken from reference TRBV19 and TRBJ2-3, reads DGGITQSPKYLFRKEGQNVTLSCEQNLNHDAMYWYRQDPGQGLRLIYYSQIVNDFQKGDIAEGYSVSREKKESFPLTVTSAQKNPTAFYLCASSPPGLAGSTDTQYFGPGTRLTVL.

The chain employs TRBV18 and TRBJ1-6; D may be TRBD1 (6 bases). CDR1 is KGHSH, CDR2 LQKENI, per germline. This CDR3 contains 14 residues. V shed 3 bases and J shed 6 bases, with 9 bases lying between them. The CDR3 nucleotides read TGTGCCAGCTCACCCGGGGGCAGTAATTCACCCCTCCACTTT. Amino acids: CASSPGGSNSPLHF.

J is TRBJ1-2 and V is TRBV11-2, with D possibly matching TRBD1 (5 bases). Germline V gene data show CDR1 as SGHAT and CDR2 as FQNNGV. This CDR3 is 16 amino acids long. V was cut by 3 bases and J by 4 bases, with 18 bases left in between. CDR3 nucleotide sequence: TGTGCCAGCAGCTTGGGAAGGGGTGGCTTGTCCTATGGCTACACCTTC. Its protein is CASSLGRGGLSYGYTF.

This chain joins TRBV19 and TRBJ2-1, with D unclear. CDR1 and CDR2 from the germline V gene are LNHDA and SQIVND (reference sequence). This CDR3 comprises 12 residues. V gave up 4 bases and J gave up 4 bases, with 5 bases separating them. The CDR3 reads CASSRRYNEQFF. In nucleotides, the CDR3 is TGTGCCAGTAGTAGGCGTTACAATGAGCAGTTCTTC.

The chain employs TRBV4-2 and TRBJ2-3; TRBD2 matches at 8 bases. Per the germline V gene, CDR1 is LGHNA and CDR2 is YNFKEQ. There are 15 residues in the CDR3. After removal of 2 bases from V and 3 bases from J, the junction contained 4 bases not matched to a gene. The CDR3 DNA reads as TGTGCCAGCAGCCAAACCGGGGGGGGTACAGATACGCAGTATTTT. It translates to CASSQTGGGTDTQYF.

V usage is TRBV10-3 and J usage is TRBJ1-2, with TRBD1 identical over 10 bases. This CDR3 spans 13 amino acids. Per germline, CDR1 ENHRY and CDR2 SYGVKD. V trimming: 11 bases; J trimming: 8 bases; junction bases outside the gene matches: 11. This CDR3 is CAVPGQGPGGYTF. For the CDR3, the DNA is TGTGCCGTCCCGGGACAGGGGCCGGGGGGCTACACCTTC.

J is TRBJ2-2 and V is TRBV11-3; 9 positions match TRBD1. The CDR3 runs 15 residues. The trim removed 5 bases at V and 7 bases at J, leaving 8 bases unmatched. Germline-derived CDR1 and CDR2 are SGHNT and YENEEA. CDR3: CASSVGQGSGGELFF. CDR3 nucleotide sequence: TGTGCCAGCAGCGTCGGACAGGGGAGTGGCGGGGAGCTGTTTTTT.

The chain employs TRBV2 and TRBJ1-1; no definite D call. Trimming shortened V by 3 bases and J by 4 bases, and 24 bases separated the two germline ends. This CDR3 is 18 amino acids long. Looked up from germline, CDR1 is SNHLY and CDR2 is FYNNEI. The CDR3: CASSETLRGAGDGTEAFF. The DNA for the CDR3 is TGTGCCAGCAGTGAGACGCTTCGTGGAGCTGGGGATGGCACTGAAGCTTTCTTT.

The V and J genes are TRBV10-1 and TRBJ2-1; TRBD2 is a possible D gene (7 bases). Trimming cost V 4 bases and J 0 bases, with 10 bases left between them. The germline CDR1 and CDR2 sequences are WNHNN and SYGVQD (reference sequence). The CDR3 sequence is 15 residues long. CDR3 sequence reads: CASSVGGPSYNEQFF. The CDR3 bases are TGCGCCAGCAGTGTGGGGGGGCCCTCCTACAATGAGCAGTTCTTC.

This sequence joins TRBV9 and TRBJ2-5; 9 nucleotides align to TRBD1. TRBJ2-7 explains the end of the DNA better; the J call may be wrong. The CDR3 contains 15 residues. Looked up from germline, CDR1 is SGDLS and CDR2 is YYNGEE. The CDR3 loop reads CASSVADRGTYEQYF. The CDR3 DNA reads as TGTGCCAGCAGCGTAGCTGACAGGGGGACCTACGAGCAGTACTTC.

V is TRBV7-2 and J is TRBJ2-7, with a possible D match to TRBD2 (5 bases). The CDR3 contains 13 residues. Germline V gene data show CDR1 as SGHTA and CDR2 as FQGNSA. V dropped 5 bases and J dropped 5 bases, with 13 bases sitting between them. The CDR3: CASSRITTNEQYF. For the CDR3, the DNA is TGTGCCAGCAGCCGAATTACGACTAACGAGCAGTACTTC.

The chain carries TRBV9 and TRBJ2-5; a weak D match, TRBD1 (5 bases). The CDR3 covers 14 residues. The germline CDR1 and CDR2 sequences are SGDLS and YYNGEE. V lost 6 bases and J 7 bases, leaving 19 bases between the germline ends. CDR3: CASNLGQGTGTQYF. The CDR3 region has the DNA TGTGCCAGCAACCTTGGGCAGGGTACGGGGACCCAGTACTTC.